This TCR beta chain comes out of a study of blood T cell repertoires in COVID-19 (dated by TCRdb to the early 2020s). Some background on the complete study: Samples covering the acute and convalescent phases of COVID-19 were provided by collaborators in the United States, Italy and Spain. A freely available public database, intended as a resource for researchers studying the immune response to SARS-CoV-2, is where the repertoires were released. The material from the prospective study consisted of cDNA or gDNA derived from T cells, B-cell-depleted T cells, or PBMCs. Nearly every sample came with metadata listing a de-identified subject ID, COVID-19 status, age in years and sex. Where HLA class I and class II types were available, the types were taken from metadata supplied by the sample provider, not from assay-based typing. The samples were drawn from two sources: the first 160 participants of the ongoing ImmuneRACE study, and 1,200 or so subjects contributed by 6 global collaborators. Deeply sampled blood TCRbeta repertoires from subjects exposed to, actively infected with, or recovered from COVID-19 were included in the dataset.

The CDR3 runs 13 amino acids, cysteine and phenylalanine included. The DNA shown is the 39-base CDR3, in frame from base 1. CDR1 SGHNT and CDR2 YENEEA were looked up in the germline V gene. V is shortened by 1 base, J by 7 bases, and the region joining them spans 10 bases. This clone has more than one count but fewer than ten. The antigen it recognizes is unknown. The input lacks base qualities; no much larger clone sits a single base away. TCRbeta CDR3 regions were amplified from genomic DNA by means of the immunoSEQ Assay, a bias-controlled multiplex PCR. The study's processing was this. Within the assay, amplification of reference gene primers was used to estimate how many nucleated cells each sample contained. To quantify the absolute abundance of each unique TCRbeta CDR3 rearrangement, sequence reads were collapsed and filtered. Productive Simpson clonality was computed per sample as the square root of Simpson's diversity index over productive rearrangements. Here the immuneACCESS table is served through TCRdb, limited to in-frame sequences with V and J called. Missing clones are a known gap in these copies; in checked studies unresolved V genes cover under half, and the rest lacks a known reason. V, J and clone size were drawn from that table, and D and trimming were deduced from the DNA. In all, the sample holds about 230,000 clones, and over 85% of those were seen once. Roughly 4% of the sample lies in the top ten.

Enrolling through a virtual design, the prospective study's participants ranged in age from roughly 18 to 89 years and lived across roughly 23 United States geographic areas. To assign participants to cohorts, the prospective study relied on clinical history that participants themselves reported in a screening survey and a study questionnaire. In the prospective study, whole blood, serum and a nasopharyngeal or oropharyngeal swab were collected from each participant by mobile phlebotomists. Additional blood draws and questionnaires over an approximately 2-month period could optionally be provided by prospective study participants. Prospective study blood samples were shipped either frozen or at room temperature before DNA extraction. General study outcomes and caveats: How much clinical and demographic metadata was included differed by source and by participant, and the metadata was provided uncurated.

The sequence joins TRBV11-3 to TRBJ1-1; no D gene call is confident. The origin of this receptor is a young woman with acute COVID-19. What was sequenced was PBMCs or T cells enriched from blood (not recorded which). The nucleotide sequence is given as TGTGCCAGCAGCTTAGGAGTAGGGAGTGAAGCTTTCTTT. Protein translation: CASSLGVGSEAFF.